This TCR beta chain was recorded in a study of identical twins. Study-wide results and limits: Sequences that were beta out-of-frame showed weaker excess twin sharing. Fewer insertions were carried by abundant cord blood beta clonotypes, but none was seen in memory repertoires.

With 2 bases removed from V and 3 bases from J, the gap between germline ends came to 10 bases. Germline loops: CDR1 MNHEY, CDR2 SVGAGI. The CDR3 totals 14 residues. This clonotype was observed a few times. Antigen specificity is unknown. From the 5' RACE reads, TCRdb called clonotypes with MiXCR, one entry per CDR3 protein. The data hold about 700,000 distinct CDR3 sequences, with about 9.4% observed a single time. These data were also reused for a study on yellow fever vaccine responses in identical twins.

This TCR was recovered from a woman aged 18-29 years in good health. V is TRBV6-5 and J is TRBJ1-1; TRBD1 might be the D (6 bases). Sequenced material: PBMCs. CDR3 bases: TGTGCCAGCAGTTACGAGGGGGGGCACACTGAAGCTTTCTTT. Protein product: CASSYEGGHTEAFF.